The 29 T cell receptor beta chains below come from one sample, sequenced in a study of T cell clonotyping in hematopoietic cell transplantation. Specified time point: recipient sample about 28 days before transplant, after cytoreduction. The repertoire was sequenced with immunoSEQ multiplex PCR; TCRdb's copy has only in-frame clones and lacks some. The sample includes 35,000 to 50,000 clones, less than 85% of them seen just once. The material sequenced was peripheral blood mononuclear cells, taken before stem cell transplant. These receptors were collected from a man aged 55-75 years with acute myeloid leukemia. Some clones in this sample may be carry-over from other donors' samples.

This chain joins TRBV6-1 and TRBJ2-7; D is uncertain. Trimming removed 7 bases from V and 4 bases from J, with 14 bases in between. There are 13 residues in the CDR3. Germline V CDR1 and CDR2: MNHNS, SASEGT. CDR3 DNA: TGTGCCAGCAATGGAGCGCAACTTTACGAGCAGTACTTC. It specifies CASNGAQLYEQYF.

This clone was seen only a few times. V usage is TRBV5-5 and J usage is TRBJ1-6; D might be TRBD1 (6 bases). Trimming stripped 3 bases from V and 8 bases from J, with 12 bases between. This CDR3 spans 14 amino acids. Germline assignment: CDR1 SGHKS and CDR2 YYEKEE (reference sequence). CDR3 in amino acids: CASSWEGGDSPLHF. The CDR3 DNA follows: TGTGCCAGCAGCTGGGAAGGGGGGGATTCACCCCTCCACTTT.

The V and J genes are TRBV4-1 and TRBJ1-3, with a tentative D call TRBD1 (5 bases). Germline V lookup: CDR1 MGHRA, CDR2 YSYEKL. V shed 1 base and J shed 0 bases, with 16 bases lying between them. This CDR3 region has 18 residues. Written as DNA, the CDR3 is TGCGCCAGCAGCCAAGGGAACTTCAGGGTGGGCTCTGGAAACACCATATATTTT. Protein product: CASSQGNFRVGSGNTIYF.

In this sample, this clone turned up once. V usage is TRBV7-2 and J usage is TRBJ2-7; D is possibly TRBD2 (8 bases). The CDR3 runs 17 residues. The germline V gene encodes CDR1 SGHTA and CDR2 FQGNSA. Trimming removed 5 bases at V and 0 bases at J, with 20 bases between. The CDR3 DNA is TGTGCCAGCAGCCGCGGGGGGACAGCATCTTTCTCCTACGAGCAGTACTTC. Translating gives CASSRGGTASFSYEQYF. Based on the CDR3 plus reference TRBV7-2 and TRBJ2-7, the full variable domain is GAGVSQSPSNKVTEKGKDVELRCDPISGHTALYWYRQSLGQGLEFLIYFQGNSAPDKSGLPSDRFSAERTGGSVSTLTIQRTQQEDSAVYLCASSRGGTASFSYEQYFGPGTRLTVT.

This clone has only one observation. CDR3 nucleotide sequence: TGTGCCAGCAGCTCACGGGACAGGGGGGACACTGAAGCTTTCTTT. Translation gives CASSSRDRGDTEAFF. The rearrangement links TRBV5-6 to TRBJ1-1, with TRBD1 matching over 11 bases. Per the germline V gene, CDR1 is SGHDT and CDR2 is YYEEEE. The CDR3 covers 15 residues. The V gene end was trimmed by 3 bases and the J gene end by 3 bases; junction bases not matched to a gene: 4.

The V and J genes are TRBV30 and TRBJ2-2; 8 nucleotides agree with TRBD1. This CDR3 comprises 12 residues. V gave up 7 bases and J gave up 9 bases; unmatched junction bases: 7. The germline V gene has CDR1 GTSNPN and CDR2 SVGIG (reference sequence). The CDR3 loop reads CASGGDRRELFF. CDR3 nucleotide sequence: TGTGCCTCCGGAGGGGACAGGAGGGAGCTGTTTTTT.

Only one count was recorded for this clone. The V gene is TRBV7-9, the J gene TRBJ2-7; 8 bases map to TRBD1. CDR3 length: 14 amino acids. V shed 7 bases and J 5 bases; nucleotides not matched to a gene: 10. Germline CDR1 and CDR2: SEHNR and FQNEAQ (reference sequence). CDR3 nucleotide sequence: TGTGCCAGCACCTCTCCGGACAGGGCCGACGAGCAGTACTTC. Its protein product is CASTSPDRADEQYF.

This chain connects TRBV19 to TRBJ2-7; 8 nucleotides agree with TRBD1. Germline loops: CDR1 LNHDA, CDR2 SQIVND (reference sequence). V gave up 7 bases and J gave up 2 bases; unmatched junction bases: 7. This CDR3 is 14 amino acids long. The CDR3 here is CASTDRGMAYEQYF. CDR3 nucleotide sequence: TGTGCCAGTACCGACAGGGGAATGGCCTACGAGCAGTACTTC. Using reference TRBV19 and TRBJ2-7 for the parts outside the CDR3, the full variable domain is DGGITQSPKYLFRKEGQNVTLSCEQNLNHDAMYWYRQDPGQGLRLIYYSQIVNDFQKGDIAEGYSVSREKKESFPLTVTSAQKNPTAFYLCASTDRGMAYEQYFGPGTRLTVT.

The chain has TRBV13 and TRBJ1-1, with D perhaps matching TRBD1 (5 bases). Germline values: CDR1 PRHDT, CDR2 FYEKMQ (reference sequence). V was pared by 0 bases and J by 1 base, with 6 bases between. This CDR3 spans 14 amino acids. The CDR3 region is CASSLGRGNTEAFF. The CDR3, as DNA: TGTGCCAGCAGCTTAGGGAGGGGGAACACTGAAGCTTTCTTT.

The J gene is TRBJ1-2, the V gene TRBV19, with a possible D match to TRBD1 (5 bases). The CDR3 runs 15 residues. V lost 1 base and J 2 bases, leaving 11 bases between the germline ends. The germline V gene has CDR1 LNHDA and CDR2 SQIVND (reference sequence). In DNA, the CDR3 is TGTGCCAGTAGTATAGTCGACAGCCTCAACTATGGCTACACCTTC. Translated, it gives CASSIVDSLNYGYTF.

The chain carries TRBV5-6 and TRBJ1-5; D is perhaps TRBD1 (6 bases). The V end was cut by 4 bases, the J end by 3 bases, with 11 bases between. CDR1 and CDR2 (germline): SGHDT, YYEEEE. This CDR3 has 14 residues. Here the CDR3 DNA reads TGTGCCAGCAGCCTAGGACAGAACAATCAGCCCCAGCATTTT. As protein: CASSLGQNNQPQHF. Full variable domain (remainder filled in from reference TRBV5-6 and TRBJ1-5): DAGVTQSPTHLIKTRGQQVTLRCSPKSGHDTVSWYQQALGQGPQFIFQYYEEEERQRGNFPDRFSGHQFPNYSSELNVNALLLGDSALYLCASSLGQNNQPQHFGDGTRLSIL.

V is TRBV7-9 and J is TRBJ1-5; D is unresolved. This CDR3 has 16 amino acids. V lost 1 base and J 0 bases, leaving 10 bases between the germline ends. Germline V gene lookup returns CDR1 SEHNR and CDR2 FQNEAQ (reference sequence). CDR3 DNA sequence: TGTGCCAGCAGCTTAGTTGTATCGTATAGCAATCAGCCCCAGCATTTT. This gives the protein CASSLVVSYSNQPQHF.

The chain uses TRBV7-2 and TRBJ2-5, with D tentatively TRBD1 (6 bases). Trimming pared 7 bases from V and 5 bases from J, leaving 26 bases between. The CDR3 runs 17 residues. The germline V gene encodes CDR1 SGHTA and CDR2 FQGNSA. The CDR3 spells CASNTLWLGGARETQYF. The CDR3 bases are TGTGCCAGCAATACCCTCTGGCTAGGGGGTGCGCGGGAGACCCAGTACTTC.

The chain carries TRBV13 and TRBJ2-3; 12 nucleotides match TRBD2. Trimming cost V 5 bases and J 3 bases; bases outside gene matches: 9. The CDR3 contains 17 residues. Germline CDR1 reads PRHDT; CDR2 reads FYEKMQ (reference sequence). CDR3: CASSPTTSGGSTDTQYF. CDR3 coding DNA: TGTGCCAGCAGCCCGACGACTAGCGGGGGCTCAACAGATACGCAGTATTTT.

Notes on this clone: The junction shows a germline mismatch at one end, possibly a read error. The CDR3 DNA is TGTGCCTGGAGTGCGAGTGGAACTTATGAAAAACTGTTTTTT. Translation: CAWSASGTYEKLFF. The gene calls are TRBV30 and TRBJ1-4; D gene ambiguous. This CDR3 is 14 amino acids long. Germline CDR1 GTSNPN, CDR2 SVGIG (reference sequence).

The chain employs TRBV5-1 and TRBJ2-2; 7 bases agree with TRBD1. The V gene's germline CDR1 is SGHRS and CDR2 YFSETQ. V shed 4 bases and J 2 bases; nucleotides not matched to a gene: 8. The CDR3 has 16 amino acids. CDR3 DNA sequence: TGCGCCAGCAGCGCTCTCGGGACAGTTAACACCGGGGAGCTGTTTTTT. Translation: CASSALGTVNTGELFF.

This chain connects TRBV28 to TRBJ2-5; no clear D. Between the trimmed V and J ends, which lost 1 base and 3 bases, there was a span of 12 bases. Germline V gene data show CDR1 as MDHEN and CDR2 as SYDVKM. The CDR3 spans 15 residues. CDR3 sequence reads: CASSLLGGIKETQYF. CDR3 nucleotides: TGTGCCAGCAGTTTATTGGGTGGGATAAAAGAGACCCAGTACTTC.

V and J are TRBV7-3 and TRBJ1-1; D uncertain. The CDR3 covers 13 residues. V lost 4 bases to trimming and J lost 1 base, with 7 bases between them. Germline assignment: CDR1 SGHTA and CDR2 FQGTGA. The CDR3 reads CASSSYENTEAFF. CDR3 nucleotide sequence: TGTGCCAGCAGCTCGTACGAGAACACTGAAGCTTTCTTT.

This clone showed up just once. The chain employs TRBV5-4 and TRBJ1-4, with a possible D match to TRBD1 (5 bases). Germline CDR1 is SGHNT and CDR2 is YYREEE (reference sequence). Trimming left V 3 bases short and J 7 bases short, with 19 bases between. CDR3 length: 16 residues. As DNA, the CDR3 is TGTGCCAGCAGCTCGACACAGGTTCGGGCTGGTGAAAAACTGTTTTTT. Encoded protein: CASSSTQVRAGEKLFF.

The V call is TRBV29-1, the J call TRBJ1-1; maybe TRBD1 (5 bases). The length of the CDR3 is 13 residues. Germline V gene lookup returns CDR1 SQVTM and CDR2 ANQGSEA. V dropped 7 bases and J dropped 1 base, with 13 bases sitting between them. The CDR3: CSGGGGWNTEAFF. The CDR3 bases are TGCAGCGGGGGGGGAGGTTGGAACACTGAAGCTTTCTTT.

The rearrangement links TRBV5-1 to TRBJ1-2; perhaps TRBD1 as D (5 bases). Trimming cost V 4 bases and J 6 bases, with 16 bases left between them. The germline V gene encodes CDR1 SGHRS and CDR2 YFSETQ. This CDR3 has 14 amino acids. The CDR3 region has the DNA TGCGCCAGCAGCGGAGACGGGACTTTCGATGGCTACACCTTC. Translating gives CASSGDGTFDGYTF.

V gene TRBV27 combines with J gene TRBJ1-2, with unresolved D. V was pared by 4 bases and J by 8 bases, with 17 bases between. This CDR3 spans 14 amino acids. From germline, CDR1 is MNHEY and CDR2 SMNVEV (reference sequence). This chain's CDR3 is CASSSLSDMGGYTF. The CDR3 nucleotides are TGTGCCAGCAGTTCCCTCTCGGATATGGGAGGCTACACCTTC.

The V gene is TRBV29-1, the J gene TRBJ1-3, with D unclear. The CDR3 extends over 13 amino acids. Germline V CDR1 and CDR2: SQVTM, ANQGSEA. Deletions cut 2 bases from V and 4 bases from J, with 9 bases between. CDR3 DNA: TGCAGCGTTGAAACGGATTCGGGAAACACCATATATTTT. This codes for CSVETDSGNTIYF.

V is TRBV19 and J is TRBJ2-7, with D perhaps matching TRBD1 (6 bases). This CDR3 has 14 residues. The germline V gene has CDR1 LNHDA and CDR2 SQIVND (reference sequence). The V and J ends lost 5 bases and 2 bases respectively, with 13 bases between them. CDR3 sequence reads: CASSHQGKAYEQYF. The CDR3 bases are TGTGCCAGTAGTCATCAGGGGAAGGCCTACGAGCAGTACTTC.

The chain combines TRBV6-5 with TRBJ2-3; 7 nucleotides agree with TRBD1. This CDR3 is built from 15 residues. Germline CDR1 MNHEY, CDR2 SVGAGI. V trimming: 6 bases; J trimming: 1 base; junction bases outside the gene matches: 7. CDR3 sequence: CASRSPGQRTDTQYF. DNA of the CDR3: TGTGCCAGCAGGTCACCGGGACAGCGCACAGATACGCAGTATTTT.

As DNA, the CDR3 is TGTGCCTCCCGGGACAGGGACGAGCAGTACTTC. Translated: CASRDRDEQYF. This chain uses TRBV28 with TRBJ2-7; TRBD1 matches 9 bases. Germline CDR1 and CDR2: MDHEN and SYDVKM. The CDR3 length is 11 residues. The V gene end was trimmed by 11 bases and the J gene end by 5 bases; junction bases not matched to a gene: 4.

This rearrangement joins TRBV5-4 to TRBJ1-2, with D maybe TRBD1 (5 bases). The CDR3 runs 11 residues. CDR1 is SGHNT and CDR2 is YYREEE in the germline V gene (reference sequence). V gave up 3 bases and J gave up 5 bases, with 5 bases separating them. The CDR3 nucleotides read TGTGCCAGCAGCTCAGGGTATGGCTACACCTTC. Protein sequence: CASSSGYGYTF.

The rearrangement uses TRBV11-1 and TRBJ1-1; possible D gene TRBD1, 5 bases. Germline assignment: CDR1 SGHAT and CDR2 FQDESV (reference sequence). V was pared by 10 bases and J by 7 bases, with 22 bases between. The CDR3 length is 14 residues. This CDR3 reads CATEAGTPYGEAFF. The CDR3 DNA reads as TGTGCCACTGAAGCAGGGACCCCATATGGTGAAGCTTTCTTT.

This clone appeared a few times. This sequence joins TRBV19 and TRBJ1-4, with 7 bases lining up with TRBD1. Germline-derived CDR1 and CDR2 are LNHDA and SQIVND (reference sequence). The CDR3 covers 14 residues. The ends lost 6 bases at V and 8 bases at J; junction bases unmatched: 9. The CDR3 DNA reads as TGTGCCAGTAGCATTCCGGGAGGGGGCGAAAAACTGTTTTTT. Translated, it gives CASSIPGGGEKLFF.